The 8 T cell receptor beta chains in this list originate from one sample, sequenced in a study of blood T cells in healthy people across ages. Combining a sample-barcoded 5' primer with a J-beta primer mix, a second PCR ran for roughly 7 to 12 cycles. Via MiXCR, TCRdb re-called the 5' RACE reads, giving one row per CDR3 protein. The sample has over 300,000 distinct CDR3 sequences, about 49% seen once. The sequenced material came from blood. The receptors here all came from a man aged 55-75 years in good health.

This chain uses TRBV7-2 with TRBJ2-3, with 10 bases lining up with TRBD2. Trimming at V came to 5 bases and at J to 4 bases, leaving 6 bases not matched to a gene. Per the germline V gene, CDR1 is SGHTA and CDR2 is FQGNSA. The CDR3 is 15 residues long. CDR3 amino acids: CASSRTSGVSDTQYF. CDR3 DNA sequence: TGTGCCAGCAGCCGTACTAGCGGGGTGTCAGATACGCAGTATTTT.

The chain is built from TRBV10-3 and TRBJ2-1, with D perhaps TRBD2 (6 bases). The closer fit of TRBJ2-7 to the DNA end suggests the J call may be wrong. Germline CDR1 reads ENHRY; CDR2 reads SYGVKD. This CDR3 contains 18 residues. Here the CDR3 reads CATGGGGELIISYNEQYF. CDR3 sequence (DNA): TGTGCCACCGGGGGAGGTGGGGAGTTAATAATATCCTACAATGAGCAGTACTTC.

V gene TRBV20-1 combines with J gene TRBJ1-6, with 7 bases that match TRBD1. J gave up 9 bases and V 5 bases, and 10 bases lay outside the gene matches. The CDR3 loop spans 14 amino acids. From germline, CDR1 is DFQATT and CDR2 SNEGSKA (reference sequence). CDR3 DNA sequence: TGCAGTGCTCCCAGGGGGGCAGGCGGTTCACCCCTCCACTTT. Amino acid sequence: CSAPRGAGGSPLHF.

This clonotype was seen a few times. This chain connects TRBV7-8 to TRBJ2-7, with D unclear. The CDR3 contains 14 residues. V was cut by 4 bases and J by 5 bases, with 15 bases left in between. Germline values: CDR1 SGHVS, CDR2 FQNEAQ. The CDR3 loop reads CASSSTRVGNEQYF. CDR3 DNA sequence: TGTGCCAGCAGCTCCACTCGGGTTGGGAACGAGCAGTACTTC.

The chain employs TRBV6-2 or TRBV6-3 and TRBJ2-1, with a tentative D call TRBD2 (6 bases). CDR1 is MNHEY, CDR2 SVGEGT, per germline. The V gene lost 6 bases and the J gene lost 5 bases, with 11 bases spanning the gap. This CDR3 has 13 residues. Here the CDR3 DNA reads TGTGCCAGCAGCCGACTAGGGAACAATGAGCAGTTCTTC. Translation: CASSRLGNNEQFF.

Comments on this clonotype: In this CDR3 the conserved last residue, phenylalanine or tryptophan, is missing, so a read error is likely. The genes are TRBV29-1 and TRBJ2-1; no reliable D call. The CDR3 is 13 residues long. The germline CDR1 and CDR2 sequences are SQVTM and ANQGSEA. The ends were cut back, 5 bases at V and 0 bases at J, with 8 bases in the middle. In DNA form, the CDR3 reads TGCAGCGTTATGACAAGCTCCTACAATGAGCAGTTCCTC. It yields the protein CSVMTSSYNEQFL.

The chain combines TRBV5-1 with TRBJ2-7; D call uncertain. CDR1 and CDR2 (germline): SGHRS, YFSETQ. Between the trimmed V and J ends, which lost 0 bases and 3 bases, there was a span of 10 bases. The CDR3 length is 14 residues. CDR3 protein: CASSLAPQIYEQYF. The CDR3 bases are TGCGCCAGCAGCTTGGCCCCTCAGATCTACGAGCAGTACTTC.

This chain links TRBV2 with TRBJ2-4, with D perhaps matching TRBD1 or TRBD2 (5 bases each). Trimming shortened V by 7 bases and J by 2 bases, and 21 bases separated the two germline ends. The CDR3 length is 17 residues. The germline CDR1 and CDR2 sequences are SNHLY and FYNNEI. CDR3 DNA sequence: TGTGCCAGCACAGGATGGTGGGGGAAAGGAACCAAAAACATTCAGTACTTC. This gives the protein CASTGWWGKGTKNIQYF. Drawing the rest from reference TRBV2 and TRBJ2-4, the complete variable domain is EPEVTQTPSHQVTQMGQEVILRCVPISNHLYFYWYRQILGQKVEFLVSFYNNEISEKSEIFDDQFSVERPDGSNFTLKIRSTKLEDSAMYFCASTGWWGKGTKNIQYFGAGTRLSVL.